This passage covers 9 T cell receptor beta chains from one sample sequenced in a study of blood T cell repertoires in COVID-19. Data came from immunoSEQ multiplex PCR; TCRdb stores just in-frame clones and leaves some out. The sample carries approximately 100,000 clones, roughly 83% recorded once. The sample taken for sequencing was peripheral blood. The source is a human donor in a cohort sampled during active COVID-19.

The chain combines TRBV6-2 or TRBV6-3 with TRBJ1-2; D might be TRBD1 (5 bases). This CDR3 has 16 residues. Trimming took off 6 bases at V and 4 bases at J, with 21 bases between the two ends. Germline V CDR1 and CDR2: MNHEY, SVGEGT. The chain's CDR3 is CASSAPWGDLGYGYTF. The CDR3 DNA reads TGTGCCAGCAGCGCCCCTTGGGGGGACCTGGGCTATGGCTACACCTTC.

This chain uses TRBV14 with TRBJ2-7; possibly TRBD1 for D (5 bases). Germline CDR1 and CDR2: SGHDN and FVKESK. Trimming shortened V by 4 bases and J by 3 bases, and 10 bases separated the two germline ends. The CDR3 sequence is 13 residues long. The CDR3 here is CASSPPQGYEQYF. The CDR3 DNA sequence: TGTGCCAGCAGCCCCCCCCAGGGCTACGAGCAGTACTTC.

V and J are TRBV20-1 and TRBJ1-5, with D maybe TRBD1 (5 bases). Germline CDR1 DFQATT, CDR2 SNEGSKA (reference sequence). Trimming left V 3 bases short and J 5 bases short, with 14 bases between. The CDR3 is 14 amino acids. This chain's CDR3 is CSASYPPGHQPQHF. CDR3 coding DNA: TGCAGTGCTAGTTACCCCCCAGGGCATCAGCCCCAGCATTTT.

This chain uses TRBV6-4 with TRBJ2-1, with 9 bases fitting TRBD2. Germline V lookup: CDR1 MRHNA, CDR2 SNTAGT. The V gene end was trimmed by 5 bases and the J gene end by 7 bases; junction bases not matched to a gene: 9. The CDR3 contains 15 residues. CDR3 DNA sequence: TGTGCCAGCAGTAGGGGGCTAGCGGGGATAAATGAGCAGTTCTTC. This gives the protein CASSRGLAGINEQFF.

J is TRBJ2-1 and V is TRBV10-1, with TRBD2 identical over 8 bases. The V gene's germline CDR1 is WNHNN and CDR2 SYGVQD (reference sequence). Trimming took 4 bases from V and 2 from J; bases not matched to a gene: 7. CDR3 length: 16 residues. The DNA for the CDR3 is TGCGCCAGCAGTGCCCCGGGAGGGGTGCCCTACAATGAGCAGTTCTTC. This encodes CASSAPGGVPYNEQFF.

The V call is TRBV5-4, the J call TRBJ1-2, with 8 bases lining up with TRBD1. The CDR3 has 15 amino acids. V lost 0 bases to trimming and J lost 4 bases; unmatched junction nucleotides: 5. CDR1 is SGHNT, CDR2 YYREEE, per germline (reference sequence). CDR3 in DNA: TGTGCCAGCAGCTTGGCCCTGGACAGGGCCTATGGCTACACCTTC. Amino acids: CASSLALDRAYGYTF.

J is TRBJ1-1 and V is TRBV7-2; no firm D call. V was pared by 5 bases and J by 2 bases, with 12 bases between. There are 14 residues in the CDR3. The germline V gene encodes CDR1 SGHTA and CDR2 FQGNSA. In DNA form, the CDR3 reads TGTGCCAGCAGCCCCGGCGGGTTCAACACTGAAGCTTTCTTT. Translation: CASSPGGFNTEAFF.

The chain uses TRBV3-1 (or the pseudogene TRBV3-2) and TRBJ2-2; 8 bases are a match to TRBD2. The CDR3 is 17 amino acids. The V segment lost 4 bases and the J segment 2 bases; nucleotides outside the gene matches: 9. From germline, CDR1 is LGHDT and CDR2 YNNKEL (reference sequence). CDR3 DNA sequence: TGTGCCAGCAGCCTTCAGCGGGGGAGATCAAACACCGGGGAGCTGTTTTTT. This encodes CASSLQRGRSNTGELFF.

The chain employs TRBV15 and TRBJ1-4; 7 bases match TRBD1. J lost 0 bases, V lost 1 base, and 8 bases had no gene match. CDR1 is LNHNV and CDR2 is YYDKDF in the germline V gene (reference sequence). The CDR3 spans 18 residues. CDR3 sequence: CATSRGLLTGTTNEKLFF. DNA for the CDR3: TGTGCCACCAGCAGAGGTCTCTTGACAGGGACAACTAATGAAAAACTGTTTTTT.